This record covers a single T cell receptor (beta chain). Its antigen is unknown. The data belong to a study of T-cell memory formation after mild COVID-19. Trimming left V 4 bases short and J 5 bases short, with 17 bases between. The CDR3 is made up of 15 amino acids. Looked up from germline, CDR1 is SEHNR and CDR2 is FQNEAQ (reference sequence). Notes on the study in general: For contracting clones, CD4+ ones sat mainly in CM and EM, CD8+ in EMRA.

TCRdb redid the calling of the 5' RACE reads with MiXCR, one entry per CDR3 protein. The profile shows 270,000 or so distinct CDR3 sequences, under 20% of them singletons. The chain joins TRBV7-9 to TRBJ1-2; D is undetermined. Sequencing input: PBMCs or a T cell subset sorted from them (not recorded which). This receptor was taken from a man younger than 30 who had mild COVID-19 (a few samples of this study predate the infection). Cell type and time point are not known. The CDR3 protein is CASSSAGLDSYGYTF. CDR3 nucleotides: TGTGCCAGCAGCTCTGCGGGTCTCGATTCTTATGGCTACACCTTC.